The 30 T cell receptor beta chains below come from one sample, sequenced in a study of preoperative IRX-2 immunotherapy in early breast cancer. Data came from immunoSEQ multiplex PCR; TCRdb stores just in-frame clones and leaves some out. The data contain more than 20,000 clones, about three quarters of them singletons. Treatment given: preoperative locoregional IRX-2 cytokine immunotherapy. Sequencing used lymph node tissue, obtained after IRX-2 immunotherapy. The source is a human donor with breast cancer.

This clone was seen a single time. J is TRBJ2-7 and V is TRBV6-7; D not certain. TRBV6-7 is an ORF, with its function uncertain. With 2 bases removed from V and 5 bases from J, the gap between germline ends came to 4 bases. The CDR3 consists of 11 residues. For the CDR3, the DNA is TGTGCCAGCAGTTACCCTCACGAGCAGTACTTC. It translates to CASSYPHEQYF.

The chain carries TRBV12-5 and TRBJ2-7; perhaps TRBD1 as D (6 bases). CDR3 size: 12 residues. Germline-derived CDR1 and CDR2 are LGHNT and FRNRAP. The CDR3 bases are TGTGCCAGCACCCAGGGGACCTACGAGCAGTACTTC. Protein product: CASTQGTYEQYF.

The chain carries TRBV6-8 and TRBJ1-2; 8 nucleotides agree with TRBD1. The trim removed 2 bases at V and 0 bases at J, leaving 8 bases unmatched. Per germline, CDR1 MNHGY and CDR2 SAAAGT. The CDR3 consists of 17 residues. CDR3 nucleotides: TGTGCCAGCAGTTACGGGGACAGGTTATATCCTAACTATGGCTACACCTTC. Residues: CASSYGDRLYPNYGYTF.

The chain combines TRBV28 with TRBJ1-2; D perhaps matches TRBD1 (5 bases). Germline V gives CDR1 MDHEN, CDR2 SYDVKM. V was cut by 3 bases and J by 6 bases, with 14 bases left in between. The CDR3 length is 14 residues. In DNA form, the CDR3 reads TGTGCCAGCAGTTTCTCTGAGGGGTTAAATGGCTACACCTTC. Residues: CASSFSEGLNGYTF.

The chain uses TRBV29-1 and TRBJ2-1, with D possibly matching TRBD2 (6 bases). CDR1 is SQVTM and CDR2 is ANQGSEA in the germline V gene. The length of the CDR3 is 15 residues. The CDR3 region has the DNA TGCGCCAGCAGCCAAGTCGGAGGGATGGTGAATGAGCAGTTCTTC. It codes for CASSQVGGMVNEQFF.

This clone was observed a single time. The CDR3 sequence: CASRESLGVATEAFF. In DNA form, the CDR3 reads TGTGCCAGCCGAGAGTCCCTGGGGGTTGCCACTGAAGCTTTCTTT. The V and J genes are TRBV7-1 and TRBJ1-1; possible D gene TRBD1, 5 bases. TRBV7-1 carries the ORF label, with uncertain function. V lost 8 bases and J lost 4, with 20 bases in between. There are 15 residues in the CDR3.

This clone was counted a few times. The chain is built from TRBV6-8 and TRBJ2-7; 10 bases match TRBD1. Losses at the gene ends were 6 bases for V and 4 bases for J; bases not matched to a gene: 6. CDR3 length equals 14 residues. Germline loops: CDR1 MNHGY, CDR2 SAAAGT. The CDR3 DNA is TGTGCCAGCAGGCGAGGGACAGGGGAATACGAGCAGTACTTC. Its protein product is CASRRGTGEYEQYF.

The genes are TRBV11-3 and TRBJ2-5; 10 bases align to TRBD2. The length of the CDR3 is 19 residues. V lost 3 bases, J lost 2 bases, and 15 bases stayed unmatched. CDR1 and CDR2 (germline): SGHNT, YENEEA. The CDR3 is CASSFTITRTSGRQETQYF. CDR3 coding DNA: TGTGCCAGCAGCTTTACTATAACCCGGACTAGCGGAAGACAAGAGACCCAGTACTTC.

V gene TRBV7-4 combines with J gene TRBJ1-1; TRBD1 might be the D (5 bases). The CDR3 has 15 amino acids. V was cut by 4 bases and J by 3 bases, with 15 bases left in between. Germline CDR1 is SGHVT and CDR2 is SQSDAQ. The CDR3 region is CASSSGGAADTEAFF. Written as DNA, the CDR3 is TGTGCCAGCAGCTCCGGAGGGGCGGCGGACACTGAAGCTTTCTTT.

This clone has more than one count but fewer than ten. V usage is TRBV18 and J usage is TRBJ2-7; D remains unclear. Trimming shortened V by 2 bases and J by 3 bases, and 5 bases separated the two germline ends. The germline V gene has CDR1 KGHSH and CDR2 LQKENI. The CDR3 contains 12 residues. This chain's CDR3 is CASSPDGYEQYF. Written as DNA, the CDR3 is TGTGCCAGCTCACCAGACGGCTACGAGCAGTACTTC.

This rearrangement joins TRBV7-6 to TRBJ1-5; 7 bases match TRBD1. The ends lost 4 bases at V and 2 bases at J; junction bases unmatched: 5. The CDR3 length is 15 residues. Germline values: CDR1 SGHVS, CDR2 FNYEAQ. The CDR3 DNA sequence: TGTGCCAGCAGCTCTACAGGGGTCGGCAATCAGCCCCAGCATTTT. The encoded protein is CASSSTGVGNQPQHF.

V and J are TRBV14 and TRBJ2-7; D is unclear. Trimming cost V 0 bases and J 13 bases, with 13 bases left between them. This CDR3 has 12 residues. Germline V CDR1 and CDR2: SGHDN, FVKESK. CDR3 nucleotide sequence: TGTGCCAGCAGCCAAGAGAGGCATACGAAATACTTC. This sequence encodes CASSQERHTKYF.

The J gene is TRBJ2-1, the V gene TRBV19; D might be TRBD1 (5 bases). The CDR3 consists of 15 residues. V was trimmed by 4 bases and J by 4 bases, leaving 14 bases between them. The germline CDR1 and CDR2 sequences are LNHDA and SQIVND (reference sequence). The CDR3 region has the DNA TGTGCCAGTAGTACCCCCTCAGGGCCGTACAATGAGCAGTTCTTC. This translates into CASSTPSGPYNEQFF.

This clone was observed a few times. This chain uses TRBV11-3 with TRBJ2-5; 10 positions match TRBD2. Germline CDR1 SGHNT, CDR2 YENEEA. This CDR3 is built from 17 residues. V lost 7 bases and J lost 2; bases outside the gene matches: 13. The CDR3 bases are TGTGCCAGCACCTCCGGGACTAGCGCAAACCTTCAAGAGACCCAGTACTTC. Its protein is CASTSGTSANLQETQYF.

This clone has a single count. V is TRBV7-4 and J is TRBJ1-1, with D uncertain. CDR1 and CDR2 from the germline V gene are SGHVT and SQSDAQ. V was shortened by 4 bases and J by 0 bases, with 6 bases between the two germline ends. The CDR3 totals 13 residues. CDR3 in DNA: TGTGCCAGCAGCTGGACCCTGAACACTGAAGCTTTCTTT. This gives the protein CASSWTLNTEAFF.

In nucleotides, the CDR3 is TGTGCCACCAGCAGAGATGGGACTAGCGGGAGCCGGTTCTTC. It specifies CATSRDGTSGSRFF. The genes are TRBV15 and TRBJ2-1; 14 bases are a match to TRBD2. The trim removed 0 bases at V and 15 bases at J, leaving 4 bases unmatched. Germline CDR1 is LNHNV and CDR2 is YYDKDF (reference sequence). The CDR3 is 14 amino acids.

CDR3 nucleotide sequence: TGTGCCAGCAGCTTAGATAGTAGAGGAGCTAGAGAAGCTTTCTTT. It encodes CASSLDSRGAREAFF. The V call is TRBV11-3, the J call TRBJ1-1; D gene unclear. The ends were cut back, 0 bases at V and 8 bases at J, with 16 bases in the middle. The germline gives CDR1 SGHNT, CDR2 YENEEA. This CDR3 has 15 residues.

The gene calls are TRBV18 and TRBJ2-7, with unresolved D. This CDR3 comprises 12 residues. V lost 6 bases to trimming and J lost 3 bases, with 9 bases between them. Germline CDR1 reads KGHSH; CDR2 reads LQKENI. CDR3 coding DNA: TGTGCCAGCTCCCGGACGGACTACGAGCAGTACTTC. Translating gives CASSRTDYEQYF.

The table lists this clone with a few counts. The CDR3 region has the DNA TGTGCCAGCAGCCTCGAAGGGGACTTCCCGGAGCAGTACTTC. Encoded protein: CASSLEGDFPEQYF. This chain links TRBV14 with TRBJ2-7; tentatively, D is TRBD2 (6 bases). Germline assignment: CDR1 SGHDN and CDR2 FVKESK. V lost 4 bases and J 7 bases, leaving 17 bases between the germline ends. This CDR3 has 14 amino acids.

In its sample, this clone was seen once. The chain couples TRBV5-1 to TRBJ1-1, with a possible D match to TRBD1 (5 bases). V was clipped by 0 bases and J by 5 bases, with 14 bases between them. Germline lookup yields CDR1 SGHRS and CDR2 YFSETQ. The length of the CDR3 is 15 residues. The CDR3 nucleotides read TGCGCCAGCAGCTTGGCCCCGGGGGTAGATACTGAAGCTTTCTTT. It yields the protein CASSLAPGVDTEAFF.

This sequence joins TRBV15 and TRBJ1-2, with 11 bases identical to TRBD1. The CDR3 covers 14 residues. J lost 7 bases, V lost 1 base, and 2 bases had no gene match. Germline loops: CDR1 LNHNV, CDR2 YYDKDF (reference sequence). The CDR3 DNA sequence: TGTGCCACCAGCAGAGCCGGACAGGGGGCTGGCTACACCTTC. As protein: CATSRAGQGAGYTF.

This clone is a singleton in its sample. The chain carries TRBV15 and TRBJ2-3, with D perhaps TRBD1 (5 bases). V lost 4 bases and J lost 0, with 8 bases in between. The length of the CDR3 is 14 residues. Germline V gives CDR1 LNHNV, CDR2 YYDKDF (reference sequence). The CDR3 nucleotides are TGTGCCACCAGCACGACAGTTAGCACAGATACGCAGTATTTT. This encodes CATSTTVSTDTQYF.

This clone was seen only a few times. V usage is TRBV11-3 and J usage is TRBJ2-1; 9 bases line up with TRBD1. The germline V gene encodes CDR1 SGHNT and CDR2 YENEEA. V lost 1 base, J lost 6 bases, and 7 bases stayed unmatched. The CDR3 sequence is 16 residues long. The DNA for the CDR3 is TGTGCCAGCAGCTTAGTAGGCGGGACAGGGAGCAATGAGCAGTTCTTC. Encoded protein: CASSLVGGTGSNEQFF.

This sequence joins TRBV28 and TRBJ2-4; TRBD1 matches 8 bases. Germline assignment: CDR1 MDHEN and CDR2 SYDVKM. J lost 8 bases, V lost 5 bases, and 8 bases had no gene match. The CDR3 runs to 14 residues. For the CDR3, the DNA is TGTGCCAGCAGTCGACAGGGGAGTACACACATTCAGTACTTC. This gives the protein CASSRQGSTHIQYF.

The chain joins TRBV6-8 to TRBJ2-6; the D gene could be TRBD1 or TRBD2 (5 bases each). CDR3 size: 16 residues. Trimming took off 2 bases at V and 2 bases at J, with 10 bases between the two ends. The V gene's germline CDR1 is MNHGY and CDR2 SAAAGT. CDR3 coding DNA: TGTGCCAGCAGTTACCCTCAGGGAGCTGGGGCCAACGTCCTGACTTTC. Its protein product is CASSYPQGAGANVLTF.

Only a few counts were recorded for this clone. The J gene is TRBJ2-6, the V gene TRBV29-1; no firm D call. Germline V gene sequence: CDR1 SQVTM, CDR2 ANQGSEA. This CDR3 spans 13 amino acids. V was cut by 6 bases and J by 0 bases, with 6 bases left in between. The CDR3 sequence: CSVHSSGANVLTF. CDR3 nucleotide sequence: TGCAGCGTCCATAGCTCTGGGGCCAACGTCCTGACTTTC.

The V gene is TRBV19, the J gene TRBJ2-7; 10 nucleotides match TRBD1. The V gene end was trimmed by 4 bases and the J gene end by 3 bases; junction bases not matched to a gene: 3. Germline CDR1 LNHDA, CDR2 SQIVND (reference sequence). The CDR3 consists of 14 residues. The CDR3 loop is CASSSWDRGYEQYF. CDR3 DNA sequence: TGTGCCAGTAGTAGCTGGGACAGGGGCTACGAGCAGTACTTC.

The chain has TRBV10-2 and TRBJ1-2; no clear D. Between the trimmed V and J ends, which lost 6 bases and 0 bases, there was a span of 17 bases. In germline, CDR1 is WSHSY, CDR2 SAAADI. This CDR3 is 16 amino acids long. This CDR3 is CASRDGTFLTNYGYTF. Written as DNA, the CDR3 is TGCGCCAGCAGGGACGGAACTTTCCTTACTAACTATGGCTACACCTTC.

The chain carries TRBV15 and TRBJ2-6, with D possibly being TRBD1 (5 bases). The CDR3 runs 16 residues. V dropped 3 bases and J dropped 0 bases, with 9 bases sitting between them. Germline V gene sequence: CDR1 LNHNV, CDR2 YYDKDF (reference sequence). CDR3 in DNA: TGTGCCACCAGCAGGGACATAGCCTCTGGGGCCAACGTCCTGACTTTC. Amino acid sequence: CATSRDIASGANVLTF.

The chain couples TRBV7-6 to TRBJ2-1, with 13 bases aligning to TRBD2. This CDR3 is 15 amino acids long. V was pared by 5 bases and J by 8 bases, with 6 bases of the junction left unmatched. CDR1 is SGHVS and CDR2 is FNYEAQ in the germline V gene. This CDR3 is CASSETSGRPHEQFF. Written as DNA, the CDR3 is TGTGCCAGCAGCGAGACTAGCGGGAGGCCCCATGAGCAGTTCTTC.